One T cell receptor (beta chain) is described in this entry. Its antigen is not identified. The CDR3 is made up of 14 amino acids. Between the trimmed V and J ends, which lost 8 bases and 4 bases, there was a span of 17 bases. Sequencing targeted expressed TCRB transcripts, as all isolated RNA had been reverse transcribed. Generated by immunoSEQ multiplex PCR, the TCRdb table keeps only in-frame clones and is missing some. Among 970,000 or so clones listed, 15% to 20% were seen once. The sample comes from a study of beta chain features in type 1 diabetes. General observations from the study: Naive, central memory and Treg TCRB repertoires appeared more alike in patients than in healthy donors. Amplification by PCR could prefer shorter templates, with the same effect in patients and controls.

Markers CD45RO/CCR7/CD25/CD127/CD95/CD27 served to sort CD4+ naive, central memory, regulatory and stem cell-like memory cells. This receptor was obtained from a woman aged 18-35 years in good health. The chain employs TRBV6-7 and TRBJ2-5; perhaps TRBD2 as D (6 bases). TRBV6-7 is designated an ORF whose function remains uncertain. Sequenced material: naive CD4+ T cells from blood. The CDR3 DNA follows: TGTGCCAGCGCCCGGAGTTTCGGGGGAGAGACCCAGTACTTC. This sequence encodes CASARSFGGETQYF.